This entry lists 21 T cell receptor beta chains sequenced from one sample in a study of blood T cells in healthy people across ages (dated by TCRdb to between 2014 and 2016). Libraries were prepared through 5' RACE. A second PCR of roughly 6 to 11 cycles was run with a J-beta primer mix and a sample-barcoded 5' primer. TCRdb took the public reads, trimmed them with fastp at Q25, ran MiXCR for clone calling and kept in-frame beta chains. Every entry covers one CDR3 protein and lists the most common genes and DNA from its rows. In this sample the table shows approximately 1,700,000 distinct CDR3 sequences, 39% of which occur a single time. The top ten clones comprise more than 20% of the sample. Sequencing was performed on blood. The receptors originated from a human donor in good health.

This clonotype was detected many times. The rearrangement links TRBV9 to TRBJ2-7; tentative D call: TRBD2 (6 bases). The CDR3 length is 15 residues. Germline CDR1 SGDLS, CDR2 YYNGEE. V was clipped by 0 bases and J by 2 bases, with 12 bases between them. Here the CDR3 reads CASSVDGGRTYEQYF. The CDR3, as DNA: TGTGCCAGCAGCGTAGATGGAGGGCGCACCTACGAGCAGTACTTC.

As DNA, the CDR3 is TGTGCCAGGGGCAAGGGATCCTACGAGCAGTACTTC. The encoded protein is CARGKGSYEQYF. The chain employs TRBV2 and TRBJ2-4; D uncertain. The better agreement between TRBJ2-7 and the DNA end casts doubt on the J call. The germline V gene has CDR1 SNHLY and CDR2 FYNNEI. The CDR3 contains 12 residues.

In this sample, this clonotype turned up a few times. The rearrangement joins TRBV12-3 or TRBV12-4 to TRBJ1-1; the D is unclear. The CDR3 extends over 13 amino acids. Trimming cost V 6 bases and J 7 bases, with 15 bases left between them. CDR3 coding DNA: TGTGCCAGCAGCAATTTAGACATGGGTGAAGCTTTCTTT. It specifies CASSNLDMGEAFF.

CDR3 sequence (DNA): TGTGCCAGCAGCATAGTTGGACTACAGTTCTTC. Its protein is CASSIVGLQFF. This rearrangement joins TRBV7-9 to TRBJ2-1, with TRBD2 as a possible D gene (6 bases). This CDR3 contains 11 residues. Germline loops: CDR1 SEHNR, CDR2 FQNEAQ (reference sequence). The V end was cut by 5 bases, the J end by 13 bases, with 12 bases between.

The chain combines TRBV2 with TRBJ1-1, with a weak D call TRBD1 (6 bases). CDR1 and CDR2 from the germline V gene are SNHLY and FYNNEI. V was shortened by 3 bases and J by 11 bases, with 22 bases between the two germline ends. CDR3 length: 15 residues. In DNA, the CDR3 is TGTGCCAGCAGTGATACGGAGGGGGGGCTTAAGAGGGCTTTCTTT. Residues: CASSDTEGGLKRAFF.

This clonotype was counted between two and nine times. This chain joins TRBV21-1 and TRBJ1-2; the D call of TRBD1 is as the table states it, not checked on the DNA. TRBV21-1 is described as a pseudogene. CDR3 length: 13 residues. CDR3 sequence (DNA): TGTGCCAGCGGACAGGGAGGAAACTATGGCTACACCTTC. Translation gives CASGQGGNYGYTF.

The chain joins TRBV29-1 to TRBJ1-2, with no clear D. CDR1 and CDR2 from the germline V gene are SQVTM and ANQGSEA. Trimming took off 7 bases at V and 2 bases at J, with 17 bases between the two ends. CDR3 length equals 14 residues. The CDR3 DNA reads as TGCAGCGATTGGGGATGGAACCCCAACTATGGCTACACCTTC. The encoded protein is CSDWGWNPNYGYTF.

V usage is TRBV12-3 or TRBV12-4 and J usage is TRBJ2-7; maybe TRBD2 (5 bases). This CDR3 contains 13 residues. The V and J ends lost 7 bases and 4 bases respectively, with 14 bases between them. As DNA, the CDR3 is TGTGCCAGCACCCCGGGAAGCTTTTACGAGCAGTACTTC. This codes for CASTPGSFYEQYF.

CDR3 DNA: TGTGCCAGCAGTCCGCCCCAAAGCGCAGATACGCAGTATTTT. Translated, it gives CASSPPQSADTQYF. The chain recombines TRBV12-3 or TRBV12-4 with TRBJ2-3, with D unclear. The CDR3 covers 14 residues. V was shortened by 5 bases and J by 4 bases, with 13 bases between the two germline ends.

A few counts support this clonotype. This rearrangement joins TRBV5-1 to TRBJ2-3; unclear D gene. The CDR3 runs 16 residues. The ends were cut back, 4 bases at V and 1 base at J, with 16 bases in the middle. Germline V gives CDR1 SGHRS, CDR2 YFSETQ. The CDR3 DNA reads as TGCGCCAGCAGCGCCAGGCAAGGGCTTCGCACAGATACGCAGTATTTT. Translation: CASSARQGLRTDTQYF.

The chain joins TRBV10-3 to TRBJ1-1, with a weak D call TRBD1 (5 bases). Trimming removed 2 bases from V and 10 bases from J, with 23 bases in between. Germline V gives CDR1 ENHRY, CDR2 SYGVKD. This CDR3 contains 16 residues. The CDR3 DNA is TGTGCCATCAGTGAGGGGCCGTCCCTACCCCCTGGGGGAGCTTTCTTT. Residues: CAISEGPSLPPGGAFF.

This clonotype has a handful of counts. V gene TRBV7-3 combines with J gene TRBJ1-1; perhaps TRBD1 as D (5 bases). Trimming removed 5 bases at V and 5 bases at J, with 15 bases between. Germline values: CDR1 SGHTA, CDR2 FQGTGA. This CDR3 has 14 residues. In DNA, the CDR3 is TGTGCCAGCAGCCAGTCAGGGATTCTAACTGAAGCTTTCTTT. This encodes CASSQSGILTEAFF.

A few counts support this clonotype. The chain recombines TRBV7-8 with TRBJ2-3; D is possibly TRBD2 (6 bases). The CDR3 covers 15 residues. V lost 5 bases, J lost 2 bases, and 14 bases lay in between. In germline, CDR1 is SGHVS, CDR2 FQNEAQ. CDR3 bases: TGTGCCAGCAGCCGAGACCGGGGGTACACAGATACGCAGTATTTT. Amino acids: CASSRDRGYTDTQYF.

V is TRBV18 and J is TRBJ2-5, with D unresolved. This CDR3 spans 14 amino acids. V lost 4 bases and J 2 bases, leaving 11 bases between the germline ends. The germline CDR1 and CDR2 sequences are KGHSH and LQKENI. The CDR3 nucleotides are TGTGCCAGCTCACTCGAAATGGGGCAAGAGACCCAGTACTTC. Translated: CASSLEMGQETQYF.

J is TRBJ2-1 and V is TRBV27; TRBD1 or TRBD2 may be the D gene (6 bases each). Trimming stripped 3 bases from V and 2 bases from J, with 11 bases between. This CDR3 spans 15 amino acids. CDR1 is MNHEY, CDR2 SMNVEV, per germline (reference sequence). The CDR3 nucleotides read TGTGCCAGCAGTTTTAGGGGGGATCCCTACAATGAGCAGTTCTTC. Protein: CASSFRGDPYNEQFF.

This CDR3 reads CASSPNLDRGYEQYF. In DNA, the CDR3 is TGTGCCAGTAGTCCAAATTTGGACAGGGGGTACGAGCAGTACTTC. The genes are TRBV19 and TRBJ2-4, with 10 positions matching TRBD1. The assigned J gene may be wrong: the sequence end matches TRBJ2-7 better. Looked up from germline, CDR1 is LNHDA and CDR2 is SQIVND (reference sequence). This CDR3 has 15 amino acids.

The count of this clonotype is one. The rearrangement joins TRBV14 to TRBJ2-5, with D uncertain. Germline V gene sequence: CDR1 SGHDN, CDR2 FVKESK. The V end was cut by 1 base, the J end by 2 bases, with 17 bases between. The CDR3 extends over 17 amino acids. The CDR3 reads CASSQVPPAHGQETQYF. The DNA of the CDR3 is TGTGCCAGCAGCCAAGTACCCCCAGCTCACGGGCAAGAGACCCAGTACTTC.

The V call is TRBV20-1, the J call TRBJ2-3, with TRBD2 matching 11 bases. The CDR3 is made up of 14 amino acids. From germline, CDR1 is DFQATT and CDR2 SNEGSKA (reference sequence). Trimming at V came to 5 bases and at J to 4 bases, leaving 5 bases not matched to a gene. Here the CDR3 DNA reads TGCAGTGCTTCGCTTAGCGGGGGGGCAGATACGCAGTATTTT. Protein product: CSASLSGGADTQYF.

This clonotype was seen more than once but under ten times. This sequence joins TRBV20-1 and TRBJ2-5, with D possibly being TRBD1 (5 bases). The CDR3 contains 13 residues. CDR1 and CDR2 (germline): DFQATT, SNEGSKA (reference sequence). V was pared by 2 bases and J by 2 bases, with 9 bases between. The CDR3 DNA follows: TGCAGTGCTAGAATTCCAGGGCAAGAGACCCAGTACTTC. Encoded protein: CSARIPGQETQYF.

The chain carries TRBV6-2 or TRBV6-3 and TRBJ2-2; 7 bases align to TRBD1. This CDR3 is 18 amino acids long. The J segment lost 2 bases and the V segment lost 7 bases, leaving 16 bases of the junction unmatched. CDR1 and CDR2 (germline): MNHEY, SVGEGT. CDR3 nucleotides: TGTGCCAGCACGTTGTGGCGCGGTGGGACAGCCAACACCGGGGAGCTGTTTTTT. The encoded protein is CASTLWRGGTANTGELFF.

This rearrangement joins TRBV5-1 to TRBJ2-2; TRBD2 might be the D (5 bases). The V and J ends lost 1 base and 7 bases respectively, with 17 bases between them. The CDR3 is made up of 16 amino acids. Germline V gives CDR1 SGHRS, CDR2 YFSETQ. This CDR3 is CASSLTGIPSNGELFF. The CDR3 DNA follows: TGCGCCAGCAGCTTGACCGGGATCCCTTCGAACGGGGAGCTGTTTTTT.